The clone carrying this T cell receptor beta chain was observed many times. What it binds is not known. TCRdb processed the reads anew with MiXCR; each CDR3 protein has one entry. The table includes approximately 100,000 distinct CDR3 sequences, 25% to 30% detected once. The data stem from a study of T cell repertoires in cytomegalovirus infection. Across the study: Used in the study were CMV epitopes, some recently identified and HLA-C-restricted, others well-studied and HLA-B-restricted. Both a matching HLA type and CMV infection were indicated by public TCR beta signatures.

Germline assignment: CDR1 SGHVS and CDR2 FNYEAQ. The CDR3 sequence is 15 residues long. V gave up 5 bases and J gave up 2 bases, with 16 bases separating them. Points from the study as a whole: The ex vivo response showed dominance by HLA-C-restricted CMV-specific TCR beta clonotypes.

The rearrangement uses TRBV7-6 and TRBJ2-7; tentative D call: TRBD2 (5 bases). This receptor was identified in a human donor in good health (CMV status not recorded). Some clones in this sample may be carry-over from other donors' samples. The sample was CD8+ T cells from cultured PBMCs, taken from culture after CMV antigen stimulation. CDR3 loop: CASSTHLDGTYEQYF. In nucleotides, the CDR3 is TGTGCCAGCAGCACCCACCTGGACGGGACCTACGAGCAGTACTTC.